A selection of T cell receptor beta chains follows, all from one sample in a study of shared clonotypes between healthy human individuals. Sequenced by immunoSEQ multiplex PCR; TCRdb stores in-frame clones only, minus some. The table includes approximately 400,000 clones, roughly 96% detected once. Sequencing was done on a sample of memory CD8+ T cells sorted from blood. These receptors all come from a young man in good health. The CDR3 runs from the conserved cysteine through the conserved F or W. A D gene is named only where the DNA matches it firmly. Clone size is given for some rows only: seen once, a few or many times, or a class if the clone is expanded.

d_call,j_call,clone_size,v_call,cdr3_nt,cdr3_aa
NA,TRBJ2-7,NA,TRBV7-2,TGTGCCAGCAGCTTAGTTCAGGGGGGACGCTCCTACGAGCAGTACTTC,CASSLVQGGRSYEQYF
TRBD2,TRBJ2-1,NA,TRBV19,TGTGCCAGTAGTATGGCATTAGCGGGTTCCAATGAGCAGTTCTTC,CASSMALAGSNEQFF
NA,TRBJ2-7,once,TRBV5-1,TGCGCCAGCAGCTTGGGCGACCTTAGCTCCTACGAGCAGTACTTC,CASSLGDLSSYEQYF
NA,TRBJ2-1,NA,TRBV7-9,TGTGCCAGCAGCTTAATCCTAGCCCAATCTGAGCAGTTCTTC,CASSLILAQSEQFF
NA,TRBJ1-2,NA,TRBV13,TGTGCCAGCAGCTCCGGAAGTGGTCGCTATGGCTACACCTTC,CASSSGSGRYGYTF
TRBD2,TRBJ2-1,NA,TRBV11-1,TGTGCCAGCAGCTTACTAGCGGGAGGTTACAATGAGCAGTTCTTC,CASSLLAGGYNEQFF
NA,TRBJ1-1,NA,TRBV11-1,TGTGCCAGCAGCGAATGGGGCCCTACTTACACTGAAGCTTTCTTT,CASSEWGPTYTEAFF
NA,TRBJ1-2,NA,TRBV6-1,TGTGCCAGCAGTGAAGGATTGGGAGGCGATGGCTACACCTTC,CASSEGLGGDGYTF
TRBD2,TRBJ2-1,NA,TRBV5-1,TGCGCCAGCGGACCCCTAGCGGGAGTAAACAATGAGCAGTTCTTC,CASGPLAGVNNEQFF
TRBD1,TRBJ1-2,NA,TRBV5-4,TGCGCCAGCAGCCAAGACTCCGGGGACAGCTATGGCTACACCTTC,CASSQDSGDSYGYTF